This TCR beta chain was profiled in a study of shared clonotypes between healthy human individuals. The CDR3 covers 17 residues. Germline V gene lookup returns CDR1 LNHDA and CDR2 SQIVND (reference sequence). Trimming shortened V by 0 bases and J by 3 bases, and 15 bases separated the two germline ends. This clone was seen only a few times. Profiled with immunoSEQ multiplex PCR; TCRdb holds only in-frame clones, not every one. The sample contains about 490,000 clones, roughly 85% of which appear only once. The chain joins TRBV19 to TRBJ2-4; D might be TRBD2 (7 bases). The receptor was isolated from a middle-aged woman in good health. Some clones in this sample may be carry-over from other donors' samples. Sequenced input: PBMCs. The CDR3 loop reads CASSIEGRGGGKNIQYF. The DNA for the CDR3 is TGTGCCAGTAGTATAGAGGGAAGGGGGGGTGGCAAAAACATTCAGTACTTC. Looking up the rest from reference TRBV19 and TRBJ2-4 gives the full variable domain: DGGITQSPKYLFRKEGQNVTLSCEQNLNHDAMYWYRQDPGQGLRLIYYSQIVNDFQKGDIAEGYSVSREKKESFPLTVTSAQKNPTAFYLCASSIEGRGGGKNIQYFGAGTRLSVL.